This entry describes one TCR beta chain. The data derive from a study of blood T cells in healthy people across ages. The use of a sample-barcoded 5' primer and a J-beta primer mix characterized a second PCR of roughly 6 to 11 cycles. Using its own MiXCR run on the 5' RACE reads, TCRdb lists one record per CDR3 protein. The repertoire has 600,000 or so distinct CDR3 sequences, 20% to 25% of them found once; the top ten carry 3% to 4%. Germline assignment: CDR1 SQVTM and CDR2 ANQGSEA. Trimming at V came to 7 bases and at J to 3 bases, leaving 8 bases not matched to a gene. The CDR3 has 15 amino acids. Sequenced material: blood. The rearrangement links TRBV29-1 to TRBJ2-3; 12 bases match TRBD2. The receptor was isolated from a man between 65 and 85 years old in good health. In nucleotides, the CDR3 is TGCAGCGGGCGGAGACTAGCGGGAGCGACAGATACGCAGTATTTT. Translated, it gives CSGRRLAGATDTQYF.